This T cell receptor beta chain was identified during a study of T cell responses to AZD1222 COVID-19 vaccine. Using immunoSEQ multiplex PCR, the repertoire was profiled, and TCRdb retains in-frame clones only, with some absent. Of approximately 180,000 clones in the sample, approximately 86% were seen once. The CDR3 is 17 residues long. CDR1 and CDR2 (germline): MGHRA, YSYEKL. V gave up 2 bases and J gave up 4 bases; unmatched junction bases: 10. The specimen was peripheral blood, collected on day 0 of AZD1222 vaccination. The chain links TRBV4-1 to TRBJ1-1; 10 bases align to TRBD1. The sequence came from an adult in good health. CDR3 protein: CASSQTGTGAPGTEAFF. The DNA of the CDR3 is TGCGCCAGCAGCCAAACCGGGACAGGGGCTCCGGGCACTGAAGCTTTCTTT.